The present entry profiles one T cell receptor (beta chain) with its context. The antigen is not known. 5'RACE template switching with UMIs generated TCR beta cDNA. Each CDR3 protein gets one entry in TCRdb, which reprocessed the 5' RACE reads and gives no DNA. Here the sample table reports about 400,000 distinct CDR3 sequences. The sample originates from a study of T cells expressing NK-cell markers. Background on the study: Each TCR beta repertoire originated in sorted T cells that were CD3+CD56+NKG2C+, CD3+CD56+NKG2C- or CD3+CD56-NKG2C+. Eight donors were sequenced, of whom seven were HCMV-seropositive, while the remaining one was HCMV-seronegative. Study-level findings and limits: For a few donors, these clonotypes were likewise the leading ones in the CD3+CD56-NKG2C+ fraction.

Sequenced: blood T cells: a sorted CD56 or NKG2C T cell subset, CD4+ or CD8+ T cells, or bulk PBMC T cells (not recorded which). The origin of this receptor is a woman between 45 and 60 years old in good health.

This CDR3 is CASRVHSGDGEAFF. The V call is TRBV14, the J call TRBJ1-1; without DNA, the TCRdb call of TRBD1 cannot be checked. The CDR3 runs to 14 residues. The germline V gene encodes CDR1 SGHDN and CDR2 FVKESK.